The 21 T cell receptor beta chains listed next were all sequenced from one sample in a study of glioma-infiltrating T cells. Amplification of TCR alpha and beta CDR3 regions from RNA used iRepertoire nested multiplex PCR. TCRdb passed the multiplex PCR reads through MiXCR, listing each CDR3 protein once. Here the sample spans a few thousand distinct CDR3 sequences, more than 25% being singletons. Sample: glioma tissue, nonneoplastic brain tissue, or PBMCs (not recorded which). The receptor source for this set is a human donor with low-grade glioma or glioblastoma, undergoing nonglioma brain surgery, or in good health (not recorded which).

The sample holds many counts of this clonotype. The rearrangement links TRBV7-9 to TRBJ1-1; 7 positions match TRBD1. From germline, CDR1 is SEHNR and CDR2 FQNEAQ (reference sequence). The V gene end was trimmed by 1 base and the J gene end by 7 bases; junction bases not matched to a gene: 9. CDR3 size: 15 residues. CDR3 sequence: CASSLEGMGQSEAFF. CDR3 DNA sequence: TGTGCCAGCAGCTTAGAAGGAATGGGACAGAGTGAAGCTTTCTTT.

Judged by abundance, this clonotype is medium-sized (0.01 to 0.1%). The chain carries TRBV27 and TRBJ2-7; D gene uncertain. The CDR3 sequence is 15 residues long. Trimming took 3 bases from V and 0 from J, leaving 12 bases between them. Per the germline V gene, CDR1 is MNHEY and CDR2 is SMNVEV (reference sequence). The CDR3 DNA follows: TGTGCCAGCAGTTTCTCAGGTGGGTCCTCCTACGAGCAGTACTTC. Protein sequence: CASSFSGGSSYEQYF.

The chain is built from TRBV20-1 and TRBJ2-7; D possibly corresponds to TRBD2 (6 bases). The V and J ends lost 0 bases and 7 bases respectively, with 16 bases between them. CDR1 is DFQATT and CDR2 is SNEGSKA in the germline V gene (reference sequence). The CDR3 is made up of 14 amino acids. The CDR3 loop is CSARDQRGLSEQYF. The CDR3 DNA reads TGCAGTGCTAGAGATCAACGGGGGTTAAGTGAGCAGTACTTC.

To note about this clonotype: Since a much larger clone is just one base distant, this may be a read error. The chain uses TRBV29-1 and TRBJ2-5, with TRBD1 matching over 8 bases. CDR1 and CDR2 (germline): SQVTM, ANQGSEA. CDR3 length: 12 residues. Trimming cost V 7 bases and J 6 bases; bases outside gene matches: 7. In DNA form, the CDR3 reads TGCAGCGCTTGGACAGGGACCAAGACCCAGTACTTC. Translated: CSAWTGTKTQYF.

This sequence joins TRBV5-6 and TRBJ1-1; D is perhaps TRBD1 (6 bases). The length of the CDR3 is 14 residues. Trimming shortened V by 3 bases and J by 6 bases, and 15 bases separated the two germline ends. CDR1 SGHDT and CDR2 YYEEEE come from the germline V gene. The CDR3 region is CASSSLRGHPEAFF. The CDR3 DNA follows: TGTGCCAGCAGCTCCCTCAGGGGACACCCTGAAGCTTTCTTT.

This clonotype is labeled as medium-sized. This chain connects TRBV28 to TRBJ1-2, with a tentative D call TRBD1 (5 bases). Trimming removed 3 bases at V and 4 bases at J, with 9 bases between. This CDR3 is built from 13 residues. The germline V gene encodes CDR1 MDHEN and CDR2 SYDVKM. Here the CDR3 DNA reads TGTGCCAGCAGTTTCAGAGACAGCTATGGCTACACCTTC. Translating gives CASSFRDSYGYTF.

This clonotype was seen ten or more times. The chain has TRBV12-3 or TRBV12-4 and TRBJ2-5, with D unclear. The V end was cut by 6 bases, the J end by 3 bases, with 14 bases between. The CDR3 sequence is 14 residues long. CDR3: CASSPGGVEETQYF. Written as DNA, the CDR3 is TGTGCCAGCAGCCCCGGTGGAGTGGAAGAGACCCAGTACTTC.

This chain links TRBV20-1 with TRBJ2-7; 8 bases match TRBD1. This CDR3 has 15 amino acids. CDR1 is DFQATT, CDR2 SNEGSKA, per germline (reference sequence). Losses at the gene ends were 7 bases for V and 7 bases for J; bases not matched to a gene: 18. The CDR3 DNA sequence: TGCAGTGTCCATGGGACAGGCCTACCCTACAATGAGCAGTACGTC. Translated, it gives CSVHGTGLPYNEQYV.

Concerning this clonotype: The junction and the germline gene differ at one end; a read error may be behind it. The DNA for the CDR3 is TGTTCCAGCAGTGTCGTAGCCTACAATGAGCAGTTCTTC. Encoded protein: CSSSVVAYNEQFF. The rearrangement links TRBV2 to TRBJ2-1; no clear D gene. Germline CDR1 and CDR2: SNHLY and FYNNEI. This CDR3 spans 13 amino acids.

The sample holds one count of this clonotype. The CDR3 spells CSARGPSGGACYNEQFF. CDR3 sequence (DNA): TGCAGTGCTAGAGGCCCCAGCGGGGGGGCCTGCTACAATGAGCAGTTCTTC. This chain uses TRBV20-1 with TRBJ2-1, with 10 bases aligning to TRBD2. Germline V lookup: CDR1 DFQATT, CDR2 SNEGSKA (reference sequence). Losses at the gene ends were 1 base for V and 3 bases for J; bases not matched to a gene: 9. The CDR3 extends over 17 amino acids.

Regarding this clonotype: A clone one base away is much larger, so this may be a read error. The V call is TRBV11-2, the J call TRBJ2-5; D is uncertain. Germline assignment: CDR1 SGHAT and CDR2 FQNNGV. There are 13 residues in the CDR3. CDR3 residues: CASGFSEMGTQYF. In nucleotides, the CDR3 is TGTGCCAGCGGCTTTAGTGAAATGGGGACCCAGTACTTC.

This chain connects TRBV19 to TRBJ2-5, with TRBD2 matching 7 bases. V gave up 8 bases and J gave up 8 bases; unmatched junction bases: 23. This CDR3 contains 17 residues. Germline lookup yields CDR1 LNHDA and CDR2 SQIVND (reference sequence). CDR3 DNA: TGTGCCAGTCTAACTACATCTCGGGGAGGGAATTATGACACCCAGTACTTC. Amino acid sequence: CASLTTSRGGNYDTQYF.

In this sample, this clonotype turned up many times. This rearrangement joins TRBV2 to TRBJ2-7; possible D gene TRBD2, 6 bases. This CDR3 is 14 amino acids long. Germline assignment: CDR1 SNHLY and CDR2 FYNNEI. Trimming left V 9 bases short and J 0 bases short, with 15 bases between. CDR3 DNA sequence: TGTGCCAGTAGTTTCGCGGGGAGCTCCTACGAGCAGTACTTC. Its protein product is CASSFAGSSYEQYF. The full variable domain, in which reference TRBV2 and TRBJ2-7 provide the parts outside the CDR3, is EPEVTQTPSHQVTQMGQEVILRCVPISNHLYFYWYRQILGQKVEFLVSFYNNEISEKSEIFDDQFSVERPDGSNFTLKIRSTKLEDSAMYFCASSFAGSSYEQYFGPGTRLTVT.

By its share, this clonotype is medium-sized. CDR3 in DNA: TGTGCCAGCAGCCCCGAAACAGATACGCAGTATTTT. This sequence encodes CASSPETDTQYF. V is TRBV2 and J is TRBJ2-3, with no clear D. Germline CDR1 and CDR2: SNHLY and FYNNEI. This CDR3 is 12 amino acids long. With 6 bases removed from V and 3 bases from J, the gap between germline ends came to 7 bases.

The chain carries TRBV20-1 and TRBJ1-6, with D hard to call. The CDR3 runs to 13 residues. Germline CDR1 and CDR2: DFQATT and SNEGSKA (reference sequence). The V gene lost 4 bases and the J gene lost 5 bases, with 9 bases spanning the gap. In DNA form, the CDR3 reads TGCAGTGCTAACGACTACAATAATTCACCCCTCCACTTT. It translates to CSANDYNNSPLHF.

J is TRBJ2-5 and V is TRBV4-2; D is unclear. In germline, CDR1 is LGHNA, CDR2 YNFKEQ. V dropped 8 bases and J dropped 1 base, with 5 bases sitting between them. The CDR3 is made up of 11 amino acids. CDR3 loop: CASQIQETQYF. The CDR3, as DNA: TGTGCCAGCCAAATCCAAGAGACCCAGTACTTC.

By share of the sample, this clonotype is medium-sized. The CDR3 protein is CASSGDSNTEAFF. For the CDR3, the DNA is TGTGCCAGCAGTGGGGACTCGAACACTGAAGCTTTCTTT. The rearrangement joins TRBV2 to TRBJ1-1; perhaps TRBD1 as D (5 bases). Germline CDR1 and CDR2: SNHLY and FYNNEI. Trimming left V 4 bases short and J 1 base short, with 7 bases between. The CDR3 is 13 amino acids.

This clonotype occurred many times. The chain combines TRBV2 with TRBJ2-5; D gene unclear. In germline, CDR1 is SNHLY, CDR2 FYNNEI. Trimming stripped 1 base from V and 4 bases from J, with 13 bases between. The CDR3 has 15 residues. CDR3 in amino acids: CASSEVTSPSETQYF. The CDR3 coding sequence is TGTGCCAGCAGTGAAGTGACTTCTCCGTCAGAGACCCAGTACTTC.

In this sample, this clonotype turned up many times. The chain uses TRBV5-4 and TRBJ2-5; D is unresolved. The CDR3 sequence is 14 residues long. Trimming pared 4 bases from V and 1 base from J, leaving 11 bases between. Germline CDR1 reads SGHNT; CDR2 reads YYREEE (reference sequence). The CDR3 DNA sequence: TGTGCCAGCAGCCCTTCCATGACCCAAGAGACCCAGTACTTC. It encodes CASSPSMTQETQYF. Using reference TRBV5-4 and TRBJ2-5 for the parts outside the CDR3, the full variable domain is ETGVTQSPTHLIKTRGQQVTLRCSSQSGHNTVSWYQQALGQGPQFIFQYYREEENGRGNFPPRFSGLQFPNYSSELNVNALELDDSALYLCASSPSMTQETQYFGPGTRLLVL.

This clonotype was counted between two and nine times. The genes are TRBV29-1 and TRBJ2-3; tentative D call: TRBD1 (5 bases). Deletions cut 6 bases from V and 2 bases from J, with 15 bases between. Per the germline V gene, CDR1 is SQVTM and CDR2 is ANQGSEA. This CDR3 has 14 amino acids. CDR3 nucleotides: TGCAGCGTCCTATCGACAGAGTACACAGATACGCAGTATTTT. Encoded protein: CSVLSTEYTDTQYF.

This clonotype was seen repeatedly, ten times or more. The CDR3 sequence: CASSLRDWEEDTQYF. CDR3 bases: TGTGCCAGCAGTTTACGGGACTGGGAGGAAGATACGCAGTATTTT. The V and J genes are TRBV12-3 or TRBV12-4 and TRBJ2-3; perhaps TRBD2 as D (6 bases). The CDR3 is 15 amino acids. V shed 2 bases and J shed 5 bases, with 14 bases lying between them.